This section outlines one TCR beta chain sequence together with its context. Its antigen is not identified. The data were obtained in a study of OX40 agonist ivuxolimab in advanced cancers. The study, taken as a whole, reports: There was clonal expansion of CD4+ and CD8+ blood T cells by week 6 at 0.1 to 3.0 mg/kg. Nonresponders, in some cases, also had low normalized T-cell clonal expansion.

Trimming stripped 5 bases from V and 3 bases from J, with 10 bases between. CDR1 and CDR2 (germline): MRHNA, SNTAGT. This CDR3 has 13 residues. TCRdb's table, derived via immunoSEQ multiplex PCR, lists solely in-frame clones and lacks some. The repertoire holds under 95,000 clones, with about 84% as singletons. Exclusion applied to patients with autoimmune disease history or systemic immunosuppression. The investigators sampled blood at baseline, at cycle 4 day 1, and at cycle 7 day 1. Source: CD4+ or CD8+ T cells sorted from blood, taken in a trial of the OX40 agonist ivuxolimab. The chain is built from TRBV6-4 and TRBJ1-1; no clear D gene. The receptor comes from an adult with an advanced solid tumor such as melanoma, head and neck, liver or kidney cancer. The CDR3 loop reads CASSSRSDTEAFF. In nucleotides, the CDR3 is TGTGCCAGCAGTTCCCGGAGCGACACTGAAGCTTTCTTT.